Listed below are T cell receptor beta chains from one sample, sequenced in a study of blood T cell repertoires in COVID-19. Profiled with immunoSEQ multiplex PCR; TCRdb holds only in-frame clones, not every one. Of 280,000 or so clones in the sample, around 90% were seen once. Sequencing was carried out using PBMCs or T cells enriched from blood (not recorded which). Receptors originate from a woman between 35 and 50 years old who had recovered from COVID-19. Each CDR3 is given with its conserved first and last residue.

V gene	J gene	CDR3 protein
TRBV18	TRBJ1-3	CASSTRAGLGGNTIYF
TRBV7-6	TRBJ2-5	CASSFQPTGGAAGTQYF
TRBV24-1	TRBJ2-3	CATSDGTSGVDTQYF
TRBV28	TRBJ1-5	CASSLYRGRYNQPQHF
TRBV6-2/TRBV6-3	TRBJ2-1	CASSYLRENEQFF
TRBV30	TRBJ1-1	CAWSVPYLNTEAFF
TRBV6-5	TRBJ1-3	CASKPGNGGNTIYF
TRBV11-1	TRBJ2-1	CASSLNVVNEQFF
TRBV19	TRBJ1-6	CATSGWGGRSYNSPLHF
TRBV30	TRBJ1-3	CAWELWGTRGNTIYF
TRBV27	TRBJ2-3	CASSSPGRTTDTQYF
TRBV7-2	TRBJ2-2	CASSLGGVSFTTGELFF
TRBV3-1/TRBV3-2	TRBJ2-5	CASSPAGRETQYF
TRBV6-5	TRBJ2-3	CASRLQGWADTQYF